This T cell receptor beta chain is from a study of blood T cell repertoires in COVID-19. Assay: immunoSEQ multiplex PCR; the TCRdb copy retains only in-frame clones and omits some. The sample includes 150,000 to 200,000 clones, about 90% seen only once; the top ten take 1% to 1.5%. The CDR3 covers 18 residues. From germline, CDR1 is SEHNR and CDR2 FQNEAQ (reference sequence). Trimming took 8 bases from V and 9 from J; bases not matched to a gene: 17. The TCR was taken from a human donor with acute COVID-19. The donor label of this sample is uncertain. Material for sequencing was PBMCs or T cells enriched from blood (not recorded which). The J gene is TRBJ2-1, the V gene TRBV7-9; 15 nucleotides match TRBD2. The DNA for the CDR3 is TGTGCCAGCTGCTATGTCCCGGGACTAGCGGGGGGCAACAGTGAGCAGTTCTTC. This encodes CASCYVPGLAGGNSEQFF.